Reported below is one T cell receptor beta chain. This sample was included in a study of OX40 agonist ivuxolimab in advanced cancers. Study summary: Intravenous ivuxolimab was administered to patients every 2 weeks at 0.01 to 10 mg/kg. Aged roughly 23 to 79 with a mean of roughly 65 years, they were approximately 79% male.

Method: immunoSEQ multiplex PCR; TCRdb's copy keeps in-frame clones and lacks some. The data hold about 69,000 clones, with 75% to 90% observed a single time. The junction had 7 bases not matched to a gene; V was cut back by 2 bases and J by 8 bases. The CDR3 has 15 residues. Per the germline V gene, CDR1 is MNHEY and CDR2 is SMNVEV (reference sequence). Autoimmune disease history or systemic immunosuppression disqualified patients. The genes are TRBV27 and TRBJ1-4, with TRBD1 matching 8 bases. This sequence was found in an adult with an advanced solid tumor such as melanoma, head and neck, liver or kidney cancer. Here the sequenced sample was CD4+ or CD8+ T cells sorted from blood, taken in a trial of the OX40 agonist ivuxolimab. The CDR3 here is CASSLATGDREKLFF. CDR3 nucleotide sequence: TGTGCCAGCAGTTTAGCGACAGGGGATAGGGAAAAACTGTTTTTT.